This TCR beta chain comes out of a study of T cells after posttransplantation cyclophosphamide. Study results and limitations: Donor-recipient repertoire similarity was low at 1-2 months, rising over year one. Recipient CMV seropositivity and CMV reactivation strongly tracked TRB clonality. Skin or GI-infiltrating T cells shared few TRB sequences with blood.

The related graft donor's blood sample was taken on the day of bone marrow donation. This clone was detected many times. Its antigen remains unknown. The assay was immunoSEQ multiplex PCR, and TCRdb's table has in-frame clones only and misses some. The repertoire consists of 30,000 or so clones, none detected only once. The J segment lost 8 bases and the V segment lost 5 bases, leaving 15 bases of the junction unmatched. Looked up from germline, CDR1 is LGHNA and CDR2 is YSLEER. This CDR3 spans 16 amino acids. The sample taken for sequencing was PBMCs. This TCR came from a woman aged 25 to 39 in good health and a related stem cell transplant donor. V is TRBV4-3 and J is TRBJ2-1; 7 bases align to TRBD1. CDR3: CASSSRTGHLGDEQFF. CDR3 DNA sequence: TGCGCCAGCAGCTCCCGGACAGGACACCTTGGGGATGAGCAGTTCTTC.